The source of this T cell receptor beta chain is a study of blood T cells in healthy people across ages. About this clonotype itself: Its matching antigen is unknown.

Peripheral blood from each donor was collected in a volume of 8 to 10 milliliters. Combining a sample-barcoded 5' primer with a J-beta primer mix, a second PCR ran for roughly 7 to 11 cycles. Through a template-switch adaptor with 12 random nucleotides, each cDNA molecule received a tag. In TCRdb, the 5' RACE reads were re-called with MiXCR into one record per CDR3 protein. The sample gives about 1.4 million distinct CDR3 sequences, around 55% of which show up once; 6.5% to 8.5% is in the top ten. CDR1 is DFQATT and CDR2 is SNEGSKA in the germline V gene (reference sequence). Trimming took 1 base from V and 2 from J, leaving 11 bases between them. The CDR3 length is 14 residues. Study results and limitations: Estimates drawn from one million T cells were deemed to understate diversity. Diversity of TCR beta correlated strongly with naive T cell percentage.

The source is a man between 18 and 35 years old in good health. The J gene is TRBJ2-5, the V gene TRBV20-1; D is unclear. Sequenced material: blood. CDR3 DNA sequence: TGCAGTGCTAGAGGTCCCCTTTGGCAAGAGACCCAGTACTTC. It is translated as CSARGPLWQETQYF.